The sequence of this T cell receptor (beta chain) was determined in a study of blood T cells in healthy people across ages. For the second PCR, which ran for 7 to 11 cycles, a sample-barcoded 5' primer and a J-beta primer mix were used. MiXCR, run by TCRdb on the 5' RACE reads, gives a single entry per CDR3 protein. The table lists fewer than 1,200,000 distinct CDR3 sequences, approximately 25% of them singletons. This CDR3 has 12 amino acids. The V end was cut by 6 bases, the J end by 7 bases, with 9 bases between. Separately, the same data were catalogued under a study of T cells of mothers and their children. That report adds: Samples came from a few healthy Caucasian mothers and their six children.

This chain uses TRBV12-3 or TRBV12-4 with TRBJ1-4, with a tentative D call TRBD1 (6 bases). The TCR sequence derives from a girl aged 2 to 10 in good health. The sample was blood. The CDR3 region is CASSTGPEKLFF. The CDR3 coding sequence is TGTGCCAGCAGCACAGGGCCTGAAAAACTGTTTTTT.